This T cell receptor (beta chain) was captured in a study of cytomegalovirus exposure and HLA in healthy donors. Germline trimming cut 4 bases from V and 8 bases from J; bases unmatched to any gene: 6. The CDR3 covers 14 residues. CDR1 is MNHEY, CDR2 SMNVEV, per germline (reference sequence). PCR primers comprised 60 Vbeta and 13 Jbeta primers. Profiled with immunoSEQ multiplex PCR; TCRdb holds only in-frame clones, not every one. In total, the table holds 80,000 or so clones. The sequenced sample was PBMCs. The rearrangement links TRBV27 to TRBJ2-1; TRBD2 agrees at 9 bases. This TCR was recovered from a man aged 45 to 65 in good health and CMV-seropositive. The CDR3 DNA reads as TGTGCCAGCAGTTCTGGTAGCGGGGGACATGAGCAGTTCTTC. It codes for CASSSGSGGHEQFF.